One and the same sample provided the 15 T cell receptor beta chains below, sequenced in a study of beta chain features in type 1 diabetes. Findings of the study overall: Shortening that was moderate but significant affected the TCRB CDR3s of Type 1 diabetes patients in all four CD4+ subsets.

Their recognized antigens are unknown. All of the isolated RNA was reverse transcribed, so expressed TCRB transcripts were sequenced. Profiled with immunoSEQ multiplex PCR; TCRdb holds only in-frame clones, not every one. Among around 250,000 clones listed, roughly an eighth were seen once. Sequenced material: naive CD4+ T cells from blood. These receptors originate from a man aged 25 to 40 with type 1 diabetes.

This chain joins TRBV7-9 and TRBJ2-1; the match to TRBD2 covers 8 bases. The V and J ends lost 1 base and 4 bases, in that order; junction bases with no gene match: 6. Per germline, CDR1 SEHNR and CDR2 FQNEAQ (reference sequence). The CDR3 runs to 16 residues. The CDR3 is CASSLGAGEVYNEQFF. The CDR3 DNA is TGTGCCAGCAGCTTAGGAGCGGGAGAGGTATACAATGAGCAGTTCTTC.

The rearrangement joins TRBV2 to TRBJ2-3; possible D gene TRBD1, 6 bases. The V gene lost 2 bases and the J gene lost 5 bases, with 8 bases spanning the gap. CDR1 is SNHLY, CDR2 FYNNEI, per germline. CDR3 length: 13 amino acids. CDR3 loop: CASSENREDTQYF. The CDR3 region has the DNA TGTGCCAGCAGTGAAAACAGGGAAGATACGCAGTATTTT. Full variable domain (missing parts from reference TRBV2 and TRBJ2-3): EPEVTQTPSHQVTQMGQEVILRCVPISNHLYFYWYRQILGQKVEFLVSFYNNEISEKSEIFDDQFSVERPDGSNFTLKIRSTKLEDSAMYFCASSENREDTQYFGPGTRLTVL.

This clone was counted between two and nine times. The chain joins TRBV6-6 to TRBJ2-3; 13 nucleotides align to TRBD2. CDR3 size: 16 residues. Germline-derived CDR1 and CDR2 are MNHNY and SVGAGI (reference sequence). The ends lost 2 bases at V and 7 bases at J; junction bases unmatched: 6. In nucleotides, the CDR3 is TGTGCCAGCAGTTACAGTGGGACTAGCGGGAAGTATACGCAGTATTTT. Its protein is CASSYSGTSGKYTQYF.

This chain uses TRBV18 with TRBJ2-1; 7 positions agree with TRBD2. The length of the CDR3 is 15 residues. From germline, CDR1 is KGHSH and CDR2 LQKENI. V shed 3 bases, J shed 8 bases, and the junction held 10 bases outside the gene matches. CDR3 sequence: CASSPRAGVFDEQFF. The CDR3 DNA follows: TGTGCCAGCTCACCGCGTGCGGGGGTCTTTGATGAGCAGTTCTTC.

The V gene is TRBV5-1, the J gene TRBJ2-1; TRBD1 aligns across 8 bases. The CDR3 length is 15 residues. Germline V gene data show CDR1 as SGHRS and CDR2 as YFSETQ. With 4 bases clipped from V and 2 bases from J, the junction kept 5 bases outside the gene matches. The CDR3: CASSKTGDPYNEQFF. The CDR3 DNA follows: TGCGCCAGCAGCAAGACAGGGGACCCCTACAATGAGCAGTTCTTC.

The V call is TRBV7-9, the J call TRBJ2-1; tentative D call: TRBD2 (6 bases). The germline V gene has CDR1 SEHNR and CDR2 FQNEAQ (reference sequence). The V and J ends lost 5 bases and 6 bases respectively, with 14 bases between them. This CDR3 is 14 amino acids long. The CDR3 protein is CASSGGLELNEQFF. CDR3 DNA sequence: TGTGCCAGCAGCGGGGGACTCGAGCTCAATGAGCAGTTCTTC.

This clone was detected a few times. The chain joins TRBV2 to TRBJ2-5; D possibly corresponds to TRBD2 (5 bases). V lost 5 bases and J 4 bases, leaving 8 bases between the germline ends. The CDR3 loop spans 12 amino acids. CDR1 and CDR2 (germline): SNHLY, FYNNEI. The CDR3, as DNA: TGTGCCAGCAGTTCCGAGGGAGAGACCCAGTACTTC. Translating it yields CASSSEGETQYF. Drawing the rest from reference TRBV2 and TRBJ2-5, the complete variable domain is EPEVTQTPSHQVTQMGQEVILRCVPISNHLYFYWYRQILGQKVEFLVSFYNNEISEKSEIFDDQFSVERPDGSNFTLKIRSTKLEDSAMYFCASSSEGETQYFGPGTRLLVL.

This clone was seen a handful of times. CDR3 in DNA: TGTGCCAGCACCGGAGGGGGGGTCGTTGGTGGCTACACCTTC. It codes for CASTGGGVVGGYTF. The chain combines TRBV2 with TRBJ1-2; D may be TRBD1 (6 bases). Trimming left V 7 bases short and J 7 bases short, with 19 bases between. Per the germline V gene, CDR1 is SNHLY and CDR2 is FYNNEI. The CDR3 consists of 14 residues. Together with reference TRBV2 and TRBJ1-2, the CDR3 gives the full variable domain: EPEVTQTPSHQVTQMGQEVILRCVPISNHLYFYWYRQILGQKVEFLVSFYNNEISEKSEIFDDQFSVERPDGSNFTLKIRSTKLEDSAMYFCASTGGGVVGGYTFGSGTRLTVV.

This clone appeared a few times. The sample has other DNA sequences that encode this CDR3 too. This chain connects TRBV7-9 to TRBJ2-1, with 10 positions matching TRBD1. The CDR3 totals 15 residues. The V and J ends lost 5 bases and 2 bases, in that order; junction bases with no gene match: 3. Germline V gives CDR1 SEHNR, CDR2 FQNEAQ (reference sequence). CDR3 sequence: CASSPGQGPYNEQFF. CDR3 bases: TGTGCCAGCAGCCCGGGACAGGGGCCCTACAATGAGCAGTTCTTC.

This clone was picked up a small number of times. The V gene is TRBV7-9, the J gene TRBJ2-7, with a possible D match to TRBD1 (5 bases). V was pared by 8 bases and J by 2 bases, with 10 bases between. Germline V lookup: CDR1 SEHNR, CDR2 FQNEAQ (reference sequence). CDR3 size: 12 residues. The CDR3: CASGAVPYEQYF. Written as DNA, the CDR3 is TGTGCCAGCGGGGCAGTCCCCTACGAGCAGTACTTC.

The gene calls are TRBV28 and TRBJ1-1, with TRBD1 as a possible D gene (5 bases). Trimming took off 10 bases at V and 0 bases at J, with 12 bases between the two ends. Germline-derived CDR1 and CDR2 are MDHEN and SYDVKM. The CDR3 is 13 amino acids. CDR3 bases: TGTGCCACCGTTGACAGCCTGAACACTGAAGCTTTCTTT. The encoded protein is CATVDSLNTEAFF.

The chain carries TRBV6-6 and TRBJ2-2; 7 bases agree with TRBD2. The CDR3 consists of 12 residues. The germline gives CDR1 MNHNY, CDR2 SVGAGI (reference sequence). V was pared by 7 bases and J by 7 bases, with 3 bases of the junction left unmatched. The CDR3 nucleotides read TGTGCCAGCAAGCGGGAAATCGGGGAGCTGTTTTTT. Encoded protein: CASKREIGELFF.

As to this clone: This sample also contains other DNA sequences that code for the same CDR3. The chain couples TRBV7-2 to TRBJ2-7; TRBD1 might be the D (6 bases). V lost 1 base and J lost 4, with 8 bases in between. This CDR3 has 13 residues. From germline, CDR1 is SGHTA and CDR2 FQGNSA. The CDR3 spells CASSLGGGYEQYF. CDR3 nucleotide sequence: TGTGCCAGCAGCTTAGGAGGGGGTTACGAGCAGTACTTC.

V is TRBV7-9 and J is TRBJ2-5; TRBD2 is a possible D gene (6 bases). The germline V gene encodes CDR1 SEHNR and CDR2 FQNEAQ (reference sequence). This CDR3 region has 15 residues. V was trimmed by 6 bases and J by 1 base, leaving 15 bases between them. Here the CDR3 reads CASRKEGGLQETQYF. The DNA for the CDR3 is TGTGCCAGCAGGAAAGAGGGAGGCCTCCAAGAGACCCAGTACTTC.

This chain connects TRBV11-1 to TRBJ1-1; no firm D call. The CDR3 runs to 13 residues. V gave up 2 bases and J gave up 5 bases, with 9 bases separating them. Germline V gene data show CDR1 as SGHAT and CDR2 as FQDESV (reference sequence). This CDR3 is CASSLMQTTEAFF. The CDR3, as DNA: TGTGCCAGCAGCTTAATGCAGACAACTGAAGCTTTCTTT.